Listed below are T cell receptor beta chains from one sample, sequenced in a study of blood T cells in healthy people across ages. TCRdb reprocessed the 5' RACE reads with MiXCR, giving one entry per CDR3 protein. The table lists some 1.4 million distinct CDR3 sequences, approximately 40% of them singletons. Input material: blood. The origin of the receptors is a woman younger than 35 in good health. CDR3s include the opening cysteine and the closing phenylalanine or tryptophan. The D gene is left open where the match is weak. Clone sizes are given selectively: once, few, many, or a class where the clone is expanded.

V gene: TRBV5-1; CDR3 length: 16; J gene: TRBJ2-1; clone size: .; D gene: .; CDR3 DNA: TGCGCCAGCAGCCTAGGGGGAACAGGGAGGAATAATGAGCAGTTCTTC; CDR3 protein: CASSLGGTGRNNEQFF
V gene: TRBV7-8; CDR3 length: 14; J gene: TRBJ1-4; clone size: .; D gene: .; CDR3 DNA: TGTGCCAGCGGAATGACAGGTTTCCGCGAAAAACTGTTTTTT; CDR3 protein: CASGMTGFREKLFF
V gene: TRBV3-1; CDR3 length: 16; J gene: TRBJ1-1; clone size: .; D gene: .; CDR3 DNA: TGTGCCAGCAGCCAAGAGCGGCTTCTCGTGAACACTGAAGCTTTCTTT; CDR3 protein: CASSQERLLVNTEAFF
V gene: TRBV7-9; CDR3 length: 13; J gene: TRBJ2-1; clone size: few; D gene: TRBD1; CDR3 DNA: TGTGCCAGCAGCTCGAACAGGGGTAATGAGCAGTTCTTC; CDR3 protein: CASSSNRGNEQFF
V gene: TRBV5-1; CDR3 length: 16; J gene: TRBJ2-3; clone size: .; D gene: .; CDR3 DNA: TGCGCCAGCAGCTTGGCCGAGGCTAGCGGCACAGATACGCAGTATTTT; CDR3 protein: CASSLAEASGTDTQYF
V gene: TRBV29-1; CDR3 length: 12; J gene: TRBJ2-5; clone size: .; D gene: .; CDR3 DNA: TGCAGCGGGGCGGCGGGGCAAGAGACCCAGTACTTC; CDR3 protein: CSGAAGQETQYF
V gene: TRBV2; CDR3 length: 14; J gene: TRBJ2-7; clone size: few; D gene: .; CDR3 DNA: TGTGCCAGCATTATCTTTCGGGCTACCTACGAGCAGTACTTC; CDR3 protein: CASIIFRATYEQYF
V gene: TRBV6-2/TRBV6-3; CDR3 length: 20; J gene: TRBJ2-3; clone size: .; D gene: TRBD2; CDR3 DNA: TGTGCCAGCAGTTTCTCCACGGGACTAGCGGGGGTTCCCTCTAAGGATACGCAGTATTTT; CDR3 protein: CASSFSTGLAGVPSKDTQYF
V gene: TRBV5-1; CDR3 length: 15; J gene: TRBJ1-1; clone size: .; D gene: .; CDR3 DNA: TGCGCCAGCAGCCCCTCGGGGCAGGCGAACACTGAAGCTTTCTTT; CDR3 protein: CASSPSGQANTEAFF
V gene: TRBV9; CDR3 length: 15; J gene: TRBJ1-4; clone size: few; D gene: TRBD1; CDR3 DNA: TGTGCCAGCAGCGCTCCGGGACAGGGTAATGAAAAACTGTTTTTT; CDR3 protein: CASSAPGQGNEKLFF
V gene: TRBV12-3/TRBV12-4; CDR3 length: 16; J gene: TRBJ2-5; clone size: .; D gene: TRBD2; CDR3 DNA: TGTGCCAGCAGTTTATTGCTAGCGGGGGGACAAGAGACCCAGTACTTC; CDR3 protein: CASSLLLAGGQETQYF
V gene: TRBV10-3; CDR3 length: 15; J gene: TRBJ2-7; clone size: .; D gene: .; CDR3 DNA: TGTGCCATCAGTTCCAGGGCAGGGATGCGGTACGAGCAGTACTTC; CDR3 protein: CAISSRAGMRYEQYF
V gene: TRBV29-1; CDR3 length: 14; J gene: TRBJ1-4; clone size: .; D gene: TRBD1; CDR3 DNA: TGCAGCGTTGGGTCCCCTACAGGGGGTGAAAAACTGTTTTTT; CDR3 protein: CSVGSPTGGEKLFF
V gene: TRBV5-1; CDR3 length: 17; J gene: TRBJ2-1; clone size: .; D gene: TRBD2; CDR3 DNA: TGCGCCAGCAGCTGGGGACTAGCGGGGTCCTCCTACAATGAGCAGTTCTTC; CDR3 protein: CASSWGLAGSSYNEQFF
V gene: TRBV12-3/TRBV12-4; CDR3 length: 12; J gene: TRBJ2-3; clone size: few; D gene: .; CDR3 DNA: TGTGCCAGCAGCTCGAGTCAAGATACGCAGTATTTT; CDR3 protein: CASSSSQDTQYF
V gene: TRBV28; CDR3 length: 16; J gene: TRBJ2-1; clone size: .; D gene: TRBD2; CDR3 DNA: TGTGCCAGCAGCTTCCCTAGCGGGGGTGGGGGGAATGAGCAGTTCTTC; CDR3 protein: CASSFPSGGGGNEQFF
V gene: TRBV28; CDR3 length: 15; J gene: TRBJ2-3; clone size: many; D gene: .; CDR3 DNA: TGTGCCAGCAGATCGACTAGTTACAGTACAGATACGCAGTATTTT; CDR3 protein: CASRSTSYSTDTQYF
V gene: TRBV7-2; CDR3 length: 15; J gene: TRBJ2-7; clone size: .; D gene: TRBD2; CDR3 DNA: TGTGCCAGCAGCTTCGTAGCCCTAGCGGGGGGGGAGCAGTACTTC; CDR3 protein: CASSFVALAGGEQYF